These T cell receptor beta chains were read from a single sample in a study of T cell changes during pregnancy in multiple sclerosis. TCRdb's copy holds only in-frame clones and misses some; the assay was immunoSEQ multiplex PCR. The data contain around 75,000 clones, about 93% of them seen just once; the ten biggest clones take up approximately 0.15%. The sample consisted of CD4+ T cells from peripheral blood mononuclear cells, taken after pregnancy. All receptors derive from a female donor with multiple sclerosis, enrolled in a pregnancy study. Both conserved end residues are part of each CDR3. D genes are given only for firm matches. Expanded clones get a size class; other rows say once, few or many, or leave the size out.

TRBJ2-2,TRBD1,NA,TRBV5-6,CASSRQGTNTGELFF,TGTGCCAGCAGCCGACAGGGAACGAACACCGGGGAGCTGTTTTTT
TRBJ2-1,NA,NA,TRBV7-2,CASSLGQGHGDEQFF,TGTGCCAGCAGCTTAGGGCAGGGGCATGGTGATGAGCAGTTCTTC
TRBJ2-3,NA,NA,TRBV10-3,CATSTPTPGTDTQYF,TGTGCCACCTCGACTCCCACCCCTGGGACAGATACGCAGTATTTT
TRBJ2-1,TRBD2,NA,TRBV14,CASSLLAGVGNEQFF,TGTGCCAGCAGCCTTTTAGCGGGAGTAGGGAATGAGCAGTTCTTC
TRBJ2-2,NA,NA,TRBV6-1,CAIRTTGELFF,TGTGCCATTAGGACTACCGGGGAGCTGTTTTTT
TRBJ2-7,NA,NA,TRBV28,CATGIRYEQYF,TGTGCCACGGGGATACGGTACGAGCAGTACTTC
TRBJ2-5,TRBD2,NA,TRBV27,CASSPRSLAGQETQYF,TGTGCCAGCAGTCCACGTAGCCTAGCGGGGCAAGAGACCCAGTACTTC
TRBJ2-7,TRBD1,NA,TRBV10-2,CASSGQGIVVEQYF,TGCGCCAGCAGTGGACAGGGAATAGTTGTGGAGCAGTACTTC
TRBJ1-1,NA,NA,TRBV19,CASSRRRSDTEAFF,TGTGCCAGTAGTAGAAGAAGGAGCGACACTGAAGCTTTCTTT
TRBJ2-1,NA,NA,TRBV9,CASSVEGVEQFF,TGTGCCAGCAGCGTAGAAGGGGTTGAGCAGTTCTTC
TRBJ1-1,NA,many,TRBV28,CASTSEGGGQEAFF,TGTGCCAGCACCTCTGAGGGCGGAGGTCAAGAAGCTTTCTTT
TRBJ2-1,TRBD2,NA,TRBV9,CASSVGLALYNEQFF,TGTGCCAGCAGCGTTGGACTAGCTCTTTACAATGAGCAGTTCTTC
TRBJ1-3,TRBD1,once,TRBV27,CASSLGGQGRHTIYF,TGTGCCAGCAGTTTAGGGGGACAGGGTAGGCACACCATATATTTT
TRBJ2-7,NA,NA,TRBV12-5,CASGLVAGRKGEQYF,TGTGCTAGTGGTTTGGTGGCAGGGAGGAAAGGCGAGCAGTACTTC
TRBJ2-3,NA,NA,TRBV19,CASSIGGSSTDTQYF,TGTGCCAGTAGTATTGGGGGCTCTAGCACAGATACGCAGTATTTT
TRBJ2-7,NA,NA,TRBV6-5,CATGTPLWEQYF,TGTGCCACCGGGACTCCACTGTGGGAGCAGTACTTC
TRBJ2-7,NA,NA,TRBV6-5,CASSYISGSYEQYF,TGTGCCAGCAGTTACATCAGCGGCTCCTACGAGCAGTACTTC
TRBJ2-5,NA,NA,TRBV9,CASTRGRVVAETQYF,TGTGCCAGCACTAGGGGGAGGGTAGTAGCGGAGACCCAGTACTTC
TRBJ1-5,TRBD1,NA,TRBV9,CASSTSDGTGGNQPQHF,TGTGCCAGCAGCACGTCCGACGGGACAGGGGGCAATCAGCCCCAGCATTTT
TRBJ2-2,TRBD1,NA,TRBV9,CASSGGGQGGTGELFF,TGTGCCAGCAGCGGTGGGGGACAGGGGGGCACCGGGGAGCTGTTTTTT
TRBJ2-3,TRBD2,NA,TRBV5-1,CASSPAPRVAGVHANTQYF,TGCGCCAGCAGCCCTGCCCCTCGAGTAGCGGGAGTCCACGCGAATACGCAGTATTTT
TRBJ2-1,TRBD2,once,TRBV28,CASRLLAGVGNEQFF,TGTGCCAGCAGACTACTAGCGGGAGTTGGCAATGAGCAGTTCTTC
TRBJ2-1,NA,NA,TRBV19,CASSTGRYDEQFF,TGTGCCAGTAGTACAGGGAGGTACGATGAGCAGTTCTTC
TRBJ1-5,TRBD1,NA,TRBV6-5,CASRPGQSNQPQHF,TGTGCCAGCAGACCGGGACAGAGCAATCAGCCCCAGCATTTT
TRBJ2-2,TRBD2,NA,TRBV7-8,CASSLLAGVSGELFF,TGTGCCAGCAGCTTATTGGCGGGAGTATCCGGGGAGCTGTTTTTT
TRBJ1-1,TRBD1,NA,TRBV7-8,CASSLRTGTEAFF,TGTGCCAGCAGCTTAAGGACAGGCACTGAAGCTTTCTTT
TRBJ2-5,TRBD1,NA,TRBV28,CASSVMTGVVKTQYF,TGTGCCAGCAGTGTCATGACAGGGGTCGTAAAGACCCAGTACTTC
TRBJ2-2,TRBD2,NA,TRBV4-3,CASSQGPSGNTGELFF,TGCGCCAGCAGCCAAGGACCTAGCGGGAACACCGGGGAGCTGTTTTTT
TRBJ1-1,NA,NA,TRBV7-8,CASSLAAEVNGAFF,TGTGCCAGCAGCTTAGCAGCCGAGGTGAACGGAGCTTTCTTT
TRBJ2-7,TRBD1,NA,TRBV6-1,CASSATGPLGGYEQYF,TGTGCCAGCAGTGCGACAGGGCCCCTCGGTGGCTACGAGCAGTACTTC
TRBJ2-2,NA,NA,TRBV27,CASSSSWTAYTGELFF,TGTGCCAGCAGTTCCTCCTGGACAGCTTACACCGGGGAGCTGTTTTTT
TRBJ2-1,NA,NA,TRBV6-6,CASSQLPNSYNEQFF,TGTGCCAGCAGTCAACTGCCCAACTCCTACAATGAGCAGTTCTTC
TRBJ2-1,TRBD2,NA,TRBV5-1,CASSPEREDSYNEQFF,TGCGCCAGCAGCCCAGAGCGGGAGGACTCTTACAATGAGCAGTTCTTC
TRBJ1-1,TRBD1,NA,TRBV7-2,CASSLEGQGITEAFF,TGTGCCAGCAGCTTAGAAGGACAGGGTATTACTGAAGCTTTCTTT
TRBJ1-2,NA,NA,TRBV7-6,CASSPDTGIYGYTF,TGTGCCAGCAGCCCCGATACAGGGATTTACGGCTACACCTTC
TRBJ2-5,NA,NA,TRBV19,CASSISGRVGETQYF,TGTGCCAGTAGTATTAGCGGCAGGGTAGGAGAGACCCAGTACTTC
TRBJ2-7,TRBD2,NA,TRBV28,CASSRFRSGSYEQYF,TGTGCCAGCAGTCGTTTTCGGAGCGGGAGCTACGAGCAGTACTTC
TRBJ2-3,TRBD2,NA,TRBV28,CASSLWSGLAGLTDTQYF,TGTGCCAGCAGTTTATGGTCGGGACTAGCGGGATTAACAGATACGCAGTATTTT
TRBJ1-2,NA,NA,TRBV5-6,CASRLTGNYGYTF,TGTGCCAGCAGGTTGACCGGTAACTATGGCTACACCTTC
TRBJ2-1,NA,once,TRBV28,CASSSPFKRGNEQFF,TGTGCCAGCAGCTCCCCTTTTAAACGGGGCAATGAGCAGTTCTTC